The 18 T cell receptor beta chains below come from one sample, sequenced in a study of CXCR3-negative and CXCR3-positive naive CD8 T cells. The libraries of TRB cDNA were prepared using 5' RACE with UMI labels. TCRdb reprocessed the 5' RACE reads, keeping one entry per CDR3 protein, no DNA. This sample's clone table lists about 89,000 distinct CDR3 sequences. For these TCRs, the target antigens are not known. Study results and caveats: Hydrophobicity was higher for TRB CDR3s found in CXCR3-positive naive cells than in CXCR3-negative naive cells.

Sequencing input: naive CXCR3+ CD8+ T cells from blood. As for subset: CD45RO-CCR7+CD27+CD95- naive CD8+ T cells expressing CXCR3 (TNR3+). Receptors were obtained from a human donor in good health. Some clones in this sample may be carry-over from other donors' samples.

The J gene is TRBJ2-5, the V gene TRBV12-3 or TRBV12-4. The CDR3 contains 15 residues. CDR3 in amino acids: CASSLAYRYQETQYF.

The J gene is TRBJ2-1, the V gene TRBV15; without DNA, the TCRdb call of TRBD1 cannot be checked. The CDR3 has 15 amino acids. CDR1 and CDR2 (germline): LNHNV, YYDKDF (reference sequence). CDR3 in amino acids: CATSEGRGDYNEQFF.

The CDR3 sequence: CASSMTGYSNQPQHF. The genes are TRBV27 and TRBJ1-5; TCRdb's assignment of TRBD1 cannot be checked, as there is no DNA. This CDR3 contains 15 residues. Germline assignment: CDR1 MNHEY and CDR2 SMNVEV (reference sequence).

J is TRBJ2-7 and V is TRBV5-5; TCRdb reports TRBD1, a call that lacks DNA to check it against. This CDR3 contains 14 residues. The germline gives CDR1 SGHKS, CDR2 YYEKEE (reference sequence). CDR3 sequence: CASSFGTGLYEQYF.

V is TRBV29-1 and J is TRBJ2-7; no DNA is available, so the TRBD1 call from TCRdb remains unchecked. Germline CDR1 SQVTM, CDR2 ANQGSEA. CDR3 size: 13 residues. The CDR3 reads CSCRTGQVYEQYF.

The chain uses TRBV7-2 and TRBJ1-1. Germline-derived CDR1 and CDR2 are SGHTA and FQGNSA. The CDR3 has 15 amino acids. The CDR3 sequence is CASSFGQDLNTEAFF. The full variable domain, in which reference TRBV7-2 and TRBJ1-1 provide the parts outside the CDR3, is GAGVSQSPSNKVTEKGKDVELRCDPISGHTALYWYRQSLGQGLEFLIYFQGNSAPDKSGLPSDRFSAERTGGSVSTLTIQRTQQEDSAVYLCASSFGQDLNTEAFFGQGTRLTVV.

V usage is TRBV19 and J usage is TRBJ1-1; TCRdb's D gene call, TRBD1, goes unchecked for lack of DNA. The CDR3 covers 16 residues. The germline CDR1 and CDR2 sequences are LNHDA and SQIVND (reference sequence). The CDR3: CASSITPTGWDKEAFF.

The chain is built from TRBV7-9 and TRBJ2-1; TCRdb's assignment of TRBD2 cannot be checked, as there is no DNA. The CDR3 loop spans 16 amino acids. The germline V gene has CDR1 SEHNR and CDR2 FQNEAQ (reference sequence). This chain's CDR3 is CASSPRTSGAYNEQFF. The entire variable domain, with the rest obtained from reference TRBV7-9 and TRBJ2-1, is as follows: DTGVSQNPRHKITKRGQNVTFRCDPISEHNRLYWYRQTLGQGPEFLTYFQNEAQLEKSRLLSDRFSAERPKGSFSTLEIQRTEQGDSAMYLCASSPRTSGAYNEQFFGPGTRLTVL.

The chain recombines TRBV10-3 with TRBJ2-7; checking the TCRdb D call of TRBD1 is not possible without DNA. Germline CDR1 reads ENHRY; CDR2 reads SYGVKD. The CDR3 extends over 12 amino acids. CDR3 sequence: CAISPGSDEQYF.

The chain has TRBV4-2 and TRBJ2-1; without DNA, the TCRdb call of TRBD1 cannot be checked. This CDR3 spans 16 amino acids. CDR1 and CDR2 (germline): LGHNA, YNFKEQ. CDR3: CASSQDEGQGAHEQFF.

The V call is TRBV7-2, the J call TRBJ2-1; no DNA is available, so the TRBD2 call from TCRdb remains unchecked. Germline V gene lookup returns CDR1 SGHTA and CDR2 FQGNSA. The CDR3 has 19 amino acids. The CDR3 loop reads CASSTGVLAGSSSYNEQFF.

V usage is TRBV28 and J usage is TRBJ2-3. Per germline, CDR1 MDHEN and CDR2 SYDVKM. The CDR3 extends over 15 amino acids. The CDR3 reads CASSWRRETADTQYF.

V and J are TRBV5-5 and TRBJ1-1. The CDR3 loop spans 16 amino acids. Germline values: CDR1 SGHKS, CDR2 YYEKEE (reference sequence). The CDR3 spells CASSPDLGGTNTEAFF.

This rearrangement joins TRBV28 to TRBJ2-7. This CDR3 comprises 12 residues. Looked up from germline, CDR1 is MDHEN and CDR2 is SYDVKM. The CDR3 here is CASSSLGYEQYF.

CDR3 amino acids: CASRSIVRDYNEQFF. The rearrangement uses TRBV27 and TRBJ2-1; TCRdb proposes TRBD1, but this gene call is untestable without DNA. CDR1 MNHEY and CDR2 SMNVEV come from the germline V gene (reference sequence). CDR3 length equals 15 residues.

The genes are TRBV7-9 and TRBJ1-1; without DNA, the TCRdb call of TRBD1 cannot be checked. Germline CDR1 reads SEHNR; CDR2 reads FQNEAQ (reference sequence). The CDR3 covers 16 residues. The CDR3 region is CASSSLGGGKNTEAFF.

V is TRBV14 and J is TRBJ2-7; checking the TCRdb D call of TRBD1 is not possible without DNA. Germline assignment: CDR1 SGHDN and CDR2 FVKESK. This CDR3 is 14 amino acids long. CDR3 residues: CAGSQFQGRYEQYF.

V gene TRBV19 combines with J gene TRBJ2-5; the D gene TCRdb calls, TRBD2, cannot be checked with no DNA. From germline, CDR1 is LNHDA and CDR2 SQIVND (reference sequence). The CDR3 spans 17 residues. The CDR3 reads CASSIPSSGGPQETQYF.